This entry describes one TCR beta chain. There is no known antigen for this receptor. No base-level quality is on record; no much larger clone is a single base apart. The High Capacity cDNA Reverse Transcription Kit was used to reverse transcribe all of the isolated RNA, meaning that expressed TCRB transcripts were what got sequenced. Deep immunoSEQ sequencing was performed on naive, central memory and regulatory T cell samples, with an average of approximately 3.9 million total reads per sample. Sorted cells were lysed in RLT buffer, and RNA was extracted using DNase-treated RNeasy Micro or Mini kits according to cell number. Each cell subset was processed separately to prevent cross-contamination, with patient and healthy donor samples processed together. The immunoSEQ multiplex PCR was used to amplify TCRB sequences from cDNA, yielding 87-bp fragments that span the CDR3 region. Sequencing of the amplicons was performed on the Illumina HiSeq platform. The authors' pipeline ran thus. PCR bias was corrected computationally using synthetic template baselines, and reads within Hamming distance 2 were collapsed, with unmergeable singletons discarded. Reads were aligned to IMGT to assign V, D and J genes, CDR3 length, and insertions or deletions at six rearrangement sites. Within each subset, clonotype counts were normalized to the number of sorted cells before true diversity and Gini coefficients were calculated with the tcR R package. The overlap coefficient, calculated on TCRB nucleotide sequences, was used to quantify repertoire sharing. Out-of-frame TCRB sequences from naive cells were analyzed to stand in for the pre-selection repertoire. Not all clones reach the TCRdb copy of this immuneACCESS table, which keeps in-frame sequences only. Checked studies attribute under half of the gap to unresolved V genes and leave the rest unexplained. The V and J calls and clone size are taken from that table; D and trimming were inferred from the DNA. The sample table records some 330,000 clones; approximately 11% of these occur just once. The ten largest clones represent about 0.014% of the sample.

Each donor gave one peripheral blood draw, averaging approximately 0.12 L, which was collected into heparinised tubes. Naive, central memory, regulatory and stem cell-like memory CD4+ T cells were sorted on a BD FACSAria II using a panel including CD45RO, CCR7, CD25, CD127, CD95 and CD27. Purity was above 98% for every sorted population. PBMCs were separated immediately by Lymphoprep density gradient centrifugation and were stained directly, without being cultured. So that batch effects would be minimized, each experiment stained and sorted samples in pairs, pairing one healthy donor with one patient. The record originates from a study of beta chain features in type 1 diabetes (dated 2018 in TCRdb). Study-level background: No differences in mean age, gender distribution, total cell number or subset yield were found between patients and healthy donors. A total of some 100,000,000 sorted cells were examined across all samples, and a strong correlation was observed between cell number per subset and RNA yield. In the study, recently diagnosed type 1 diabetes patients and matched healthy donors were compared on the TCRB repertoires of their sorted circulating CD4+ T cell subsets. Regulatory and stem cell-like memory subsets were isolated from only 8 patients and roughly eight healthy donors, whereas naive and central memory subsets came from all 30 or so donors. Overall study outcomes, separate from this receptor: A moderate but significant shortening of TCRB CDR3 length was observed in type 1 diabetes patients in all four CD4+ subsets. At VDJ recombination sites, type 1 diabetes patients had fewer insertions and more deleted nucleotides, which implies abnormalities in thymic rearrangement. Because small numbers of individuals were included in the HLA sub-analyses, any influence of HLA type on TCRB rearrangement was left unresolved. Because cDNA rather than genomic DNA was sequenced, highly expressing activated cells could have been over-represented, although no difference in activation and CD3 levels was found between groups. The naive, central memory and regulatory TCRB repertoires appeared to resemble one another more closely among patients than among healthy donors. PCR might favor shorter templates, but patient and control samples were amplified and corrected together, so any skew would affect both groups equally.

Sequencing was done on a sample of naive CD4+ T cells from blood. Explained via the paper, the cell subset or site label denotes: true naive CD4+ T cells. The receptor was derived from a woman under 40 in good health.

The DNA sequence is given as TGTGCCAGCAGTTCATTCCGGGACACGGATGGCTCTGGGGCCAACGTCCTGACTTTC. Translated, this gives CASSSFRDTDGSGANVLTF. Recombination joined TRBV27 with TRBJ2-6; a tentative D call is TRBD1 (6 bases match). Trimming takes 4 bases from V and 0 bases from J, and the germline ends sit 19 bases apart. The germline V gene (reference sequence) sets CDR1 to MNHEY and CDR2 to SMNVEV. There are 19 amino acids in the CDR3, from cysteine to phenylalanine inclusive. The DNA shown is the 57-base CDR3, in frame from base 1.